What follows are 14 T cell receptor beta chains derived from one specimen sequenced in a study of blood T cell repertoires in COVID-19. Only in-frame clones appear in the TCRdb table, and some are missing; sequencing was by immunoSEQ multiplex PCR. This table holds about 130,000 clones, around 80% found once. The sequenced material came from peripheral blood. Every receptor here comes from a man between 65 and 85 years old with acute or convalescent COVID-19.

This chain joins TRBV19 and TRBJ1-1; D remains ambiguous. This CDR3 region has 15 residues. CDR1 and CDR2 from the germline V gene are LNHDA and SQIVND (reference sequence). V lost 5 bases to trimming and J lost 4 bases, with 17 bases between them. CDR3 protein: CASSARSLGITEAFF. CDR3 sequence (DNA): TGTGCCAGTAGTGCGAGGTCACTCGGGATCACTGAAGCTTTCTTT.

CDR3 amino acids: CATSEGTGGAEQFF. The CDR3 nucleotides read TGTGCCACCAGTGAGGGGACGGGAGGGGCTGAGCAGTTCTTC. J is TRBJ2-1 and V is TRBV24-1; 8 bases line up with TRBD2. Germline V gene sequence: CDR1 KGHDR, CDR2 SFDVKD. J gave up 9 bases and V 4 bases, and 7 bases lay outside the gene matches. CDR3 length: 14 amino acids.

The chain uses TRBV6-2 or TRBV6-3 and TRBJ2-1, with 14 nucleotides matching TRBD2. Germline CDR1 MNHEY, CDR2 SVGEGT. Trimming removed 5 bases from V and 12 bases from J; junction bases left unmatched: 6. The CDR3 spans 14 residues. The CDR3 sequence: CASSRTSGGLGQFF. CDR3 coding DNA: TGTGCCAGCAGTCGGACTAGCGGGGGGCTAGGGCAGTTCTTC.

This rearrangement joins TRBV28 to TRBJ2-2; TRBD1 is a possible D gene (6 bases). Germline V lookup: CDR1 MDHEN, CDR2 SYDVKM. V shed 6 bases and J shed 6 bases, with 8 bases lying between them. This CDR3 comprises 12 residues. CDR3 DNA sequence: TGTGCCAGCAGACGACAGGCCGGGGAGCTGTTTTTT. Amino acids: CASRRQAGELFF.

The chain has TRBV5-1 and TRBJ2-6, with TRBD1 as a possible D gene (6 bases). Trimming left V 4 bases short and J 0 bases short, with 17 bases between. The CDR3 extends over 18 amino acids. Germline loops: CDR1 SGHRS, CDR2 YFSETQ. The CDR3 DNA follows: TGCGCCAGCAGCGGTACAGGGCTAACCGTCTCTGGGGCCAACGTCCTGACTTTC. Protein: CASSGTGLTVSGANVLTF.

The chain employs TRBV7-3 and TRBJ2-6, with a possible D match to TRBD1 (6 bases). V was trimmed by 5 bases and J by 0 bases, leaving 11 bases between them. Germline assignment: CDR1 SGHTA and CDR2 FQGTGA. The CDR3 loop spans 16 amino acids. CDR3 DNA sequence: TGTGCCAGCAGCCAGACAGGACCCTCTGGGGCCAACGTCCTGACTTTC. Translating it yields CASSQTGPSGANVLTF.

The chain couples TRBV11-1 to TRBJ2-3; unclear D gene. The CDR3 consists of 12 residues. V gave up 6 bases and J gave up 2 bases, with 6 bases separating them. Germline V gives CDR1 SGHAT, CDR2 FQDESV (reference sequence). CDR3 in amino acids: CASSQNTDTQYF. CDR3 coding DNA: TGTGCCAGCAGTCAAAACACAGATACGCAGTATTTT.

This chain connects TRBV20-1 to TRBJ1-5, with D unclear. Germline lookup yields CDR1 DFQATT and CDR2 SNEGSKA (reference sequence). This CDR3 comprises 12 residues. The germline V and J ends were trimmed by 3 bases and 7 bases, with 10 bases remaining between them. The CDR3: CSASPRGQPQHF. CDR3 in DNA: TGCAGTGCTAGTCCACGGGGACAGCCCCAGCATTTT.

V is TRBV28 and J is TRBJ2-7; TRBD1 aligns across 9 bases. The CDR3 sequence is 17 residues long. Germline V gives CDR1 MDHEN, CDR2 SYDVKM. V trimming: 4 bases; J trimming: 2 bases; junction bases outside the gene matches: 12. The CDR3 region is CASSSNYFGTGTYEQYF. As DNA, the CDR3 is TGTGCCAGCAGTTCCAATTACTTCGGGACAGGGACCTACGAGCAGTACTTC.

The gene calls are TRBV18 and TRBJ1-1, with 8 nucleotides matching TRBD1. The length of the CDR3 is 16 residues. Germline values: CDR1 KGHSH, CDR2 LQKENI. J gave up 1 base and V 0 bases, and 4 bases lay outside the gene matches. The CDR3 sequence: CASSPPGQAGNTEAFF. CDR3 DNA sequence: TGTGCCAGCTCACCACCGGGACAGGCGGGGAACACTGAAGCTTTCTTT.

The J gene is TRBJ1-5, the V gene TRBV5-5; TRBD1 matches at 9 bases. The V segment lost 3 bases and the J segment 6 bases; nucleotides outside the gene matches: 4. The CDR3 has 14 amino acids. CDR1 SGHKS and CDR2 YYEKEE come from the germline V gene (reference sequence). The CDR3 DNA sequence: TGTGCCAGCAGCTCCGGGACAGGGCTTCAGCCCCAGCATTTT. The encoded protein is CASSSGTGLQPQHF.

This chain connects TRBV4-2 to TRBJ1-2; D is unclear. Trimming took off 5 bases at V and 8 bases at J, with 21 bases between the two ends. The CDR3 totals 15 residues. In germline, CDR1 is LGHNA, CDR2 YNFKEQ. The CDR3 spells CASSSLSKESSGYTF. For the CDR3, the DNA is TGTGCCAGCAGCTCCCTGTCAAAGGAGAGTAGCGGCTACACCTTC.

This chain uses TRBV15 with TRBJ1-4; no reliable D call. V lost 0 bases and J lost 10, with 15 bases in between. CDR3 length: 15 residues. Looked up from germline, CDR1 is LNHNV and CDR2 is YYDKDF (reference sequence). The CDR3 region has the DNA TGTGCCACCAGCAGAGACCAAGGGAGCATAGGAAAACTGTTTTTT. Its protein product is CATSRDQGSIGKLFF.

The CDR3 DNA reads TGTGCCTGGGAGGCTAGCGGGGCCCTCTCCGAGCAGTACTTC. Amino acid sequence: CAWEASGALSEQYF. The rearrangement uses TRBV30 and TRBJ2-7; 9 nucleotides align to TRBD2. The CDR3 consists of 14 residues. J gave up 6 bases and V 5 bases, and 11 bases lay outside the gene matches. From germline, CDR1 is GTSNPN and CDR2 SVGIG (reference sequence).